This T cell receptor (beta chain) originates from a study of shared clonotypes between healthy human individuals. The table came from immunoSEQ multiplex PCR; TCRdb's copy has only in-frame clones and leaves some out. Counted here are about 380,000 clones, around 96% occurring once; the ten biggest clones make up about 0.32%. Trimming shortened V by 0 bases and J by 2 bases, and 9 bases separated the two germline ends. Germline CDR1 and CDR2: SGHKS and YYEKEE (reference sequence). CDR3 size: 15 residues. The specimen was memory CD8+ T cells sorted from blood. The subset is: CD45RO+ cells pooled with CCR7-negative TemRA cells. The chain carries TRBV5-5 and TRBJ2-1; D gene ambiguous. The clonotype comes from a man aged 25-45 years in good health. CDR3 DNA: TGTGCCAGCAGCTTGGGGGCAGAACCCTACAATGAGCAGTTCTTC. It specifies CASSLGAEPYNEQFF.